The 6 T cell receptor beta chains presented below share a single source sample, sequenced in a study of blood T cell repertoires in COVID-19. Repertoires were generated with immunoSEQ multiplex PCR, while TCRdb's copy carries only in-frame clones and drops some. The sample holds approximately 210,000 clones; roughly nine tenths are singletons and the top ten take 0.65% to 0.95%. Specimen: peripheral blood. The origin of the receptors is a woman between 65 and 79 years old with acute or convalescent COVID-19.

The V and J genes are TRBV5-1 and TRBJ1-1; unclear D gene. The V gene's germline CDR1 is SGHRS and CDR2 YFSETQ. The CDR3 extends over 15 amino acids. The V end lost 4 bases, the J end lost 5 bases, and 18 bases lay between the germline ends. CDR3 sequence reads: CASSPMDAAGTEAFF. The CDR3 DNA follows: TGCGCCAGCAGCCCAATGGATGCGGCGGGGACTGAAGCTTTCTTT.

The rearrangement joins TRBV18 to TRBJ1-4; the match to TRBD1 covers 9 bases. There are 15 residues in the CDR3. J lost 4 bases, V lost 3 bases, and 3 bases had no gene match. The germline V gene encodes CDR1 KGHSH and CDR2 LQKENI. CDR3 region: CASSPDRGSNEKLFF. DNA of the CDR3: TGTGCCAGCTCACCCGACAGGGGGAGTAATGAAAAACTGTTTTTT.

The chain recombines TRBV9 with TRBJ2-3; 10 nucleotides line up with TRBD2. The CDR3 runs to 19 residues. Looked up from germline, CDR1 is SGDLS and CDR2 is YYNGEE. J was trimmed by 3 bases and V by 0 bases; bases with no gene match: 13. CDR3 sequence: CASSVAGASGSYKTDTQYF. CDR3 coding DNA: TGTGCCAGCAGCGTAGCGGGGGCTAGCGGGAGCTATAAAACAGATACGCAGTATTTT.

The chain carries TRBV13 and TRBJ2-5; TRBD2 aligns across 7 bases. V lost 2 bases, J lost 1 base, and 4 bases stayed unmatched. Per germline, CDR1 PRHDT and CDR2 FYEKMQ (reference sequence). The CDR3 has 15 amino acids. The CDR3 DNA reads TGTGCCAGCAGCTTAAACGGGGGGATCCAAGAGACCCAGTACTTC. Translated: CASSLNGGIQETQYF.

The chain uses TRBV5-4 and TRBJ1-3; no clear D. This CDR3 is built from 12 residues. Germline CDR1 SGHNT, CDR2 YYREEE (reference sequence). V lost 4 bases and J lost 4, with 6 bases in between. The DNA for the CDR3 is TGTGCCAGCAGCAACAGAGGAAACACCATATATTTT. Amino acid sequence: CASSNRGNTIYF.

The chain joins TRBV18 to TRBJ2-4, with 13 bases identical to TRBD2. This CDR3 is 18 amino acids long. V was pared by 5 bases and J by 0 bases, with 7 bases of the junction left unmatched. Germline V lookup: CDR1 KGHSH, CDR2 LQKENI. CDR3 amino acids: CASSATSGGHVAKNIQYF. The CDR3, as DNA: TGTGCCAGCTCAGCGACTAGCGGGGGGCACGTAGCCAAAAACATTCAGTACTTC.